This T cell receptor beta chain appears in the sequencing data of a study of T cells in Graves' hyperthyroidism and ophthalmopathy. The authors deemed Graves' hyperthyroidism stable absent ophthalmopathy progression within 18 months. Diagnostic decisions used clinical symptoms, serum thyroxine and TRAb, thyroid ultrasound and orbital computed tomography. This clonotype was counted only a few times. Antigen specificity is unknown. Points from the study as a whole: Blood samples included most of the expanded thyroid clonotypes exceeding 0.001.

V was pared by 3 bases and J by 6 bases, with 7 bases of the junction left unmatched. The germline V gene encodes CDR1 MNHNS and CDR2 SASEGT. This CDR3 region has 14 residues. TCR beta CDR3 region amplification was performed from RNA transcripts. TCR CDR3 underwent first-round RT-PCR with the HTBI primer set. TCRdb itself ran the multiplex PCR reads through MiXCR, one entry per CDR3 protein. The top ten hold approximately 32% of the sample, which has around 430,000 distinct CDR3 sequences, about 16% seen once. Sample: blood. This sequence was found in a woman aged 25 to 39 with Graves' hyperthyroidism. This rearrangement joins TRBV6-1 to TRBJ2-7; 8 positions agree with TRBD1. The CDR3 sequence: CASSEGQEVREQYF. The DNA for the CDR3 is TGTGCCAGCAGTGAGGGACAGGAGGTCCGCGAGCAGTACTTC.